This T cell receptor (beta chain) was identified during a study of spatial heterogeneity in lung cancer. Overall study context: Each time, sequencing found more beta-chain sequences than alpha-chain sequences. Each unique TCR and UMI combination was seen more than ten times on average in raw reads. General study results and limits: At resection, ubiquitous expanded tumor TCRs appeared in blood more than at follow-up.

This clonotype was recorded many times. Its specificity is not known. The germline gives CDR1 GTSNPN, CDR2 SVGIG (reference sequence). V was shortened by 4 bases and J by 4 bases, with 16 bases between the two germline ends. CDR3 length: 14 amino acids. Individual TCR cDNA molecules each bore their own unique molecular identifier. TCRdb re-analysed the 5' RACE reads in MiXCR, keeping a single row per CDR3 protein. The sample has about 120,000 distinct CDR3 sequences; 10% to 15% are singletons. Time point in this sample: blood at routine non-recurrence follow-up after resection. The study sequenced unsorted whole RNA from tumor, nontumor lung or frozen PBMC.

This sequence was found in a male donor with early-stage non-small cell lung cancer. The input for sequencing was PBMCs, taken at follow-up. This chain links TRBV30 with TRBJ2-5; possibly TRBD1 for D (5 bases). The CDR3 protein is CAWTYRIRSETQYF. CDR3 DNA: TGTGCCTGGACCTACAGGATTCGGTCAGAGACCCAGTACTTC. The full variable domain, with the rest looked up from reference TRBV30 and TRBJ2-5, is SQTIHQWPATLVQPVGSPLSLECTVEGTSNPNLYWYRQAAGRGLQLLFYSVGIGQISSEVPQNLSASRPQDRQFILSSKKLLLSDSGFYLCAWTYRIRSETQYFGPGTRLLVL.